This TCR beta chain is drawn from a study of T cell changes during pregnancy in multiple sclerosis (dated by TCRdb to between 2018 and 2021). A note on the overall study: The study looked at changes in the T cell repertoire across pregnancy in women with multiple sclerosis.

The germline V gene specifies LGHNA as CDR1 and YNFKEQ as CDR2. The germline V end is reduced by 3 bases and the J end by 0 bases; junction bases left unmatched: 6. The CDR3 has 16 amino acids, counting the end cysteine and phenylalanine. The entry retains the CDR3 DNA only, 48 bases that are in frame from base 1. Regarding this clone: This clone's antigen is unknown. Qualities for individual bases were not recorded, and no much larger clone is one base off.

Receptor amplification or capture employed the immunoSEQ multiplex PCR assay. TCRdb obtained this table from immuneACCESS and retained in-frame rearrangements with V and J assigned. These tables miss some clones; where compared with another copy, unresolved V genes account for less than half of the shortfall, and the remainder is unexplained. Present in this sample are around 50,000 clones, approximately 95% of which were seen just once. The ten biggest clones cover over 4.5% of the sample. Specimen: CD8+ T cells from peripheral blood mononuclear cells, collected in the first trimester of pregnancy. The chain uses TRBV4-2 and TRBJ2-3, and 7 junction bases match TRBD1. The sequence was collected from a female donor with multiple sclerosis, enrolled in a pregnancy study. The DNA sequence reads TGTGCCAGCAGCCACTCGTGGACAGGAAGCACAGATACGCAGTATTTT. This codes for CASSHSWTGSTDTQYF.